This section outlines one TCR beta chain sequence together with its context. The specificity of this receptor is unknown. No much larger clone is present one base from it, and per-base qualities are unavailable. This sample stems from a study of Ad26.COV2.S vaccination and SARS-CoV-2 variants (dated by TCRdb to about 2021). A note on the overall study: Vaccine-arm donors were drawn from COV1001, a multicentre, randomized, double-blind, placebo-controlled phase I-IIa trial of Ad26.COV2.S in healthy adults. Ad26.COV2.S was administered intramuscularly at 5 x 10^10 or 1 x 10^11 viral particles, either as a single shot or as two shots given 56 days apart. Throughout the experiments and outcome assessment, investigators stayed blinded to trial group allocation. Trial participants were randomized into five groups of five: low-dose or high-dose Ad26.COV2.S given once or twice, or placebo on both occasions. The specificity and breadth of SARS-CoV-2-reactive T cell receptors after Ad26.COV2.S vaccination were assessed by TCRbeta repertoire sequencing. The TCR-sequenced set comprised approximately 32 samples: approximately 19 Ad26.COV2.S vaccine recipients, 5 placebo recipients and 8 SARS-CoV-2 convalescent individuals. Results and caveats for the whole study, not just this receptor: Vaccine and placebo recipients had comparable non-spike TCR breadth, which fits with the vaccine containing only spike. Ad26.COV2.S recipients had higher spike-specific TCR breadth than placebo recipients (P = 0.0014). It was noted by the authors that total T cell responses may have been underestimated by the TCR breadth and depth analyses. Comparing responses between vaccine doses or regimens was not something the study was powered to do. After vaccination, spike-specific CD8+ and CD4+ T cell responses were reported to show substantial breadth.

What the treatment or condition label conveys for this sample: about 20 received Ad26.COV2.S at low or high dose, single or two shots; about 5 received placebo; per-sample allocation not given. Repertoires of vaccine and placebo recipients were sequenced from samples collected on day 63 after the first injection. Cohort 1b enrolled around 24 adults aged 18-55 years at a single site in Boston, USA, between 29 July and 7 August 2020. Ad26.COV2.S was a replication-incompetent adenovirus type 26 vector that expressed a prefusion-stabilized SARS-CoV-2 spike protein derived from the original Wuhan strain. The immunoSEQ Assay was used to sequence TCRbeta CDR3 regions. After extraction, genomic DNA underwent amplification by bias-controlled multiplex PCR, followed by high-throughput sequencing. The source study handled its data this way. To quantify the absolute abundance of each unique TCRbeta CDR3 region, sequences were collapsed and filtered. T cell fraction was estimated by normalizing TCRbeta template counts to usable DNA, which was measured by amplifying reference genes present in all nucleated cells. Repertoire TCRs were annotated as SARS-CoV-2-specific by exact matching of V gene, CDR3 amino acid sequence and J gene to a known reactive TCR set. The reference SARS-CoV-2 TCR set came from MIRA and was filtered for enrichment in COVID-19-positive ImmuneCODE repertoires, removing public or cross-reactive TCRs. Drawing on the MIRA antigens, annotated TCRs were analysed further at the level of specific ORF or position within ORF. Depth was the summed frequency of annotated unique rearrangements, while breadth was defined as annotated unique rearrangements over total unique productive rearrangements. Two-sided Wilcoxon rank-sum tests were applied when comparing TCR breadth between groups. In its TCRdb copy, this immuneACCESS table keeps in-frame sequences only and misses some clones. Where compared with another copy, unresolved V genes explain less than half of these, and the others have no known cause. That table gives V, J and clone size, and the DNA gave D and trimming. Within this sample are just over 350,000 clones, with about 88% of them counted one time only. The ten largest clones add up to roughly 3.3% of the sample.

CDR1 and CDR2 are drawn from the germline V gene: SGDLS, YYNGEE. The V and J ends are trimmed by 3 bases and 1 base, leaving 19 bases between them. The CDR3 holds 18 amino acids from the cysteine to the phenylalanine. The CDR3 DNA has 54 bases and is translated from base 1. The sample was peripheral blood, taken in a trial of Ad26.COV2.S vaccine versus placebo. The TCR sequence derives from a person aged 18-65 years who received the Ad26.COV2.S COVID-19 vaccine or a placebo. Recombination linked TRBV9 to TRBJ2-2, with a weak D call of TRBD2 (6 bases match). The CDR3 here reads CASSAEYVRGKNTGELFF. The sequence in DNA is TGTGCCAGCAGCGCCGAATATGTTCGCGGGAAGAACACCGGGGAGCTGTTTTTT.